The clone carrying this T cell receptor (beta chain) was picked up many times. Its antigen is still unknown. This specimen comes from a study of Graves' ophthalmopathy and Graves' hyperthyroidism. Study results and caveats: For separating ophthalmopathy from stable hyperthyroidism, a 13-signature model gave 85% to 90% sensitivity and approximately 80% specificity. In blood, most expanded thyroid clonotypes above 0.001 frequency were also detected.

The study amplified TCR beta CDR3 regions using RNA transcripts. Investigators did first-round RT-PCR with HTBI primers, then second-round multiplex PCR. TCRdb analysed the multiplex PCR reads with MiXCR anew, one entry per CDR3 protein. The data show tens of thousands of distinct CDR3 sequences, 48% seen once. Hyperthyroidism counted as stable given no ophthalmopathy within 18 months of follow-up. Among the exclusions were patients with other autoimmune diseases, uncontrolled infections, pregnancy or lactation. This clonotype was obtained from an adult woman with stable Graves' hyperthyroidism. The sequencing sample was made of peripheral blood.

The CDR3 DNA reads TGTGCCAGCAGTTTATACCCCCAGCTCGGGACCCAGTACTTC. It is translated as CASSLYPQLGTQYF. The rearrangement joins TRBV27 to TRBJ2-5; D is ambiguous. Between the trimmed V and J ends, which lost 1 base and 7 bases, there was a span of 13 bases. This CDR3 has 14 residues. Germline values: CDR1 MNHEY, CDR2 SMNVEV (reference sequence).